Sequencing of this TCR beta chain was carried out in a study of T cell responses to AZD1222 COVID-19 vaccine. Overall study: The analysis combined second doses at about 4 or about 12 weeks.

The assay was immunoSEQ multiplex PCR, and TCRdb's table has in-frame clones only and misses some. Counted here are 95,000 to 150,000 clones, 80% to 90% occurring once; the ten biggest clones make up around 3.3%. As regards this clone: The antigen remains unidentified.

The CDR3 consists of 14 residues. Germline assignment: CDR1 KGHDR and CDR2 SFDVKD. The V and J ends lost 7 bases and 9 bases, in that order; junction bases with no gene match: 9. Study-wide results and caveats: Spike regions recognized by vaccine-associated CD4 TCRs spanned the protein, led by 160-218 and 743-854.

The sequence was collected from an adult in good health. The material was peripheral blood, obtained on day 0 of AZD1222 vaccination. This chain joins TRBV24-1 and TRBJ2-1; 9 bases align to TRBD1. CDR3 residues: CATSYPGTGSEQFF. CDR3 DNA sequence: TGTGCCACCAGCTATCCCGGGACAGGGAGTGAGCAGTTCTTC.